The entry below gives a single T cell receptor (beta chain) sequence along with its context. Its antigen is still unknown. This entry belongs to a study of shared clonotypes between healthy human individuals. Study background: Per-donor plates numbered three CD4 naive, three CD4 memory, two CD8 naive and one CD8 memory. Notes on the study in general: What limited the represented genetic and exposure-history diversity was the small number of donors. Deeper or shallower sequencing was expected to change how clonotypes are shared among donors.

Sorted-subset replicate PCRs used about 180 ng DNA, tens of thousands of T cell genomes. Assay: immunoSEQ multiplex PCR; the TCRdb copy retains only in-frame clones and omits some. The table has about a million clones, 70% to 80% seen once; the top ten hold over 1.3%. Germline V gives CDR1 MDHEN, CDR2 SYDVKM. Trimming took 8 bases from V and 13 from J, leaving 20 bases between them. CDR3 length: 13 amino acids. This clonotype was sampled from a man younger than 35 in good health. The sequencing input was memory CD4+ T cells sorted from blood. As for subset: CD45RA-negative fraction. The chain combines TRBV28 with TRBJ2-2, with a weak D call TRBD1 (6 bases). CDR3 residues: CASQDRKSLGLFF. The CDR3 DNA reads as TGTGCCAGCCAAGACAGGAAATCTTTGGGGCTGTTTTTT.